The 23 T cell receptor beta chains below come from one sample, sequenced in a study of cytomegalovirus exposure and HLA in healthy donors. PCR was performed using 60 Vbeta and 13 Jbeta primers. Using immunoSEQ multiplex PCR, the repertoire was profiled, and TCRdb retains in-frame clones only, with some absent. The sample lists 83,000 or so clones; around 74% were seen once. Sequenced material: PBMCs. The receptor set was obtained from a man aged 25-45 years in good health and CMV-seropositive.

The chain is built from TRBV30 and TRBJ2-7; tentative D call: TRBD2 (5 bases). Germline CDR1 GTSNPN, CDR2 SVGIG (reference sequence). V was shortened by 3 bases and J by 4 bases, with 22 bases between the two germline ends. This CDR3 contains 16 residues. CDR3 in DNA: TGTGCCTGGAGGGATCACGCCGGGATCAGACCGTACGAGCAGTACTTC. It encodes CAWRDHAGIRPYEQYF.

The DNA for the CDR3 is TGTGCCAGCGCGACAGGGGCGGGCACTGAAGCTTTCTTT. Translation: CASATGAGTEAFF. The rearrangement joins TRBV10-3 to TRBJ1-1; 8 bases line up with TRBD1. Trimming at V came to 10 bases and at J to 4 bases, leaving 8 bases not matched to a gene. Germline values: CDR1 ENHRY, CDR2 SYGVKD. This CDR3 spans 13 amino acids.

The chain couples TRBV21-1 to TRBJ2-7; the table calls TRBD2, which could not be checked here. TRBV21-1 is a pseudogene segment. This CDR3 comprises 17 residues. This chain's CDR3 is CASSKEPGGSLGYEQYF. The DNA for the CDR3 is TGTGCCAGCAGCAAAGAGCCGGGGGGTAGTTTGGGCTACGAGCAGTACTTC.

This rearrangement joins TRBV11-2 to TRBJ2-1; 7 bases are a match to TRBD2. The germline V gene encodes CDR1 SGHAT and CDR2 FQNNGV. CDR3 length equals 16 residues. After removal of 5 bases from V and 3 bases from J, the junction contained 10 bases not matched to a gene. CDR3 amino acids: CASSLTSGDGYNEQFF. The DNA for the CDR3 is TGTGCCAGCAGCCTAACGAGCGGGGATGGCTACAATGAGCAGTTCTTC.

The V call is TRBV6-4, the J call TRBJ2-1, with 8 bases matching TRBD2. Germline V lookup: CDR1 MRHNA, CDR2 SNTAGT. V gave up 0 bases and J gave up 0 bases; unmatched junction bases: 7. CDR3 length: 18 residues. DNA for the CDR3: TGTGCCAGCAGTGACTCGATTATTGCGGGGGGCTCCTACAATGAGCAGTTCTTC. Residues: CASSDSIIAGGSYNEQFF.

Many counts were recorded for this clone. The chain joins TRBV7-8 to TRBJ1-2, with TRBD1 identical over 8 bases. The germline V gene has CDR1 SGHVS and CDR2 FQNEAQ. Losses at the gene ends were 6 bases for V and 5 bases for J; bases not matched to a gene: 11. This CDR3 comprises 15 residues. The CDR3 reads CASSYHAGTGYGYTF. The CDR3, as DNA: TGTGCCAGCAGTTACCACGCGGGGACAGGATATGGCTACACCTTC.

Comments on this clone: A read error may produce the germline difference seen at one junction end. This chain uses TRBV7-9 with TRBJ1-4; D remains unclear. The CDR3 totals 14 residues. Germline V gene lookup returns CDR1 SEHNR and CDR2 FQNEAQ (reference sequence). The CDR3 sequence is CSSSLGGTNEKLFF. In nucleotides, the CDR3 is TGTTCCAGCAGCTTAGGCGGAACTAATGAAAAACTGTTTTTT. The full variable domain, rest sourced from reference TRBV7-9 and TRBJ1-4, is DTGVSQNPRHKITKRGQNVTFRCDPISEHNRLYWYRQTLGQGPEFLTYFQNEAQLEKSRLLSDRFSAERPKGSFSTLEIQRTEQGDSAMYLCSSSLGGTNEKLFFGSGTQLSVL.

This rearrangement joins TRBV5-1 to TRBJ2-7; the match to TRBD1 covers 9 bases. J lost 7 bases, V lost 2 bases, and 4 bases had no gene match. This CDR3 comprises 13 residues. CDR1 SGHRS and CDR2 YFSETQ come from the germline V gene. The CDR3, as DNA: TGCGCCAGCAGCTTCGACAGGGGGGGAGAGCAGTACTTC. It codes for CASSFDRGGEQYF.

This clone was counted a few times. CDR3 nucleotide sequence: TGTGCCAGCAGCTTGAGCGAAGGAAACACCATATATTTT. As protein: CASSLSEGNTIYF. The V call is TRBV7-6, the J call TRBJ1-3; D call uncertain. Germline V gene data show CDR1 as SGHVS and CDR2 as FNYEAQ. V was cut by 3 bases and J by 4 bases, with 7 bases left in between. The CDR3 is 13 residues long.

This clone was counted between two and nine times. The DNA for the CDR3 is TGCGCCAGCAGCCAAGGGCCTCGTGGAGCGGCCTATGGCTACACCTTC. Its protein is CASSQGPRGAAYGYTF. The V call is TRBV4-1, the J call TRBJ1-2, with D uncertain. Trimming removed 1 base from V and 4 bases from J, with 16 bases in between. This CDR3 has 16 amino acids. Per germline, CDR1 MGHRA and CDR2 YSYEKL.

CDR3 in amino acids: CASSPGTGVEKLFF. The CDR3 nucleotides are TGTGCCAGCAGTCCCGGGACAGGTGTTGAAAAACTGTTTTTT. The chain employs TRBV6-5 and TRBJ1-4; 8 positions agree with TRBD1. Losses at the gene ends were 5 bases for V and 7 bases for J; bases not matched to a gene: 6. Germline-derived CDR1 and CDR2 are MNHEY and SVGAGI. The length of the CDR3 is 14 residues.

The CDR3 nucleotides are TGTGCTAGCCAGGGGGTTGTCTATGGCTACACCTTC. Residues: CASQGVVYGYTF. The chain recombines TRBV19 with TRBJ1-2; 7 positions match TRBD1. The CDR3 loop spans 12 amino acids. Germline lookup yields CDR1 LNHDA and CDR2 SQIVND (reference sequence). The whole variable domain, remainder taken from reference TRBV19 and TRBJ1-2, is DGGITQSPKYLFRKEGQNVTLSCEQNLNHDAMYWYRQDPGQGLRLIYYSQIVNDFQKGDIAEGYSVSREKKESFPLTVTSAQKNPTAFYLCASQGVVYGYTFGSGTRLTVV.

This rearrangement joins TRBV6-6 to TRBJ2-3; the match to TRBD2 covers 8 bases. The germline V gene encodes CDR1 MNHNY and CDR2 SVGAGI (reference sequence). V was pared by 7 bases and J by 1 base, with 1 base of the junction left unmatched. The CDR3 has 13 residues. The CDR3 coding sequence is TGTGCCAGCATACTAGCGGGCACAGATACGCAGTATTTT. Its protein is CASILAGTDTQYF.

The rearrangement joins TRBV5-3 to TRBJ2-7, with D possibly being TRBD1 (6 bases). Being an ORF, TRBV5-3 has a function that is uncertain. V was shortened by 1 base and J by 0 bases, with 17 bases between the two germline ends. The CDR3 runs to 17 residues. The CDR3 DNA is TGTGCCAGAAGCTTGAGATACCGGGACAAGAGCTCCTACGAGCAGTACTTC. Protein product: CARSLRYRDKSSYEQYF.

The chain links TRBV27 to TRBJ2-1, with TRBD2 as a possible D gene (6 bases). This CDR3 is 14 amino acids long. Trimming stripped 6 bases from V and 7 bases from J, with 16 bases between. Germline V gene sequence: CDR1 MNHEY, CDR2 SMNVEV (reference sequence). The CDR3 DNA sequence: TGTGCCAGCAGCCGACTAGGGGACTGGAATGAGCAGTTCTTC. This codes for CASSRLGDWNEQFF.

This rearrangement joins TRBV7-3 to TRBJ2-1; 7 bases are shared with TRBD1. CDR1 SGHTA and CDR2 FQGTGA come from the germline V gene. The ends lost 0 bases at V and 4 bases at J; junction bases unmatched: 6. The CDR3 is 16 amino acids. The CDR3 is CASSLTLTGEYNEQFF. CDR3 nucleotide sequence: TGTGCCAGCAGCTTAACCTTAACAGGGGAGTACAATGAGCAGTTCTTC.

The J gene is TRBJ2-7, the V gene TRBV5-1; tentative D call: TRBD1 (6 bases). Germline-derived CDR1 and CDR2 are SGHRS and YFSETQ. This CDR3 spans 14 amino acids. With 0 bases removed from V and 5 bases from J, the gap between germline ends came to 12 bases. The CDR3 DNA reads TGCGCCAGCAGCTTGGAGGGCAGGGGCCACGAGCAGTACTTC. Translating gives CASSLEGRGHEQYF.

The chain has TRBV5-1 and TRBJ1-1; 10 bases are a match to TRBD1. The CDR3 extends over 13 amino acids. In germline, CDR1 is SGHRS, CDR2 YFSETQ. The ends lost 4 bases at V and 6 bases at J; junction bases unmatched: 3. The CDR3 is CASSPGQGAEAFF. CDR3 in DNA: TGCGCCAGCAGCCCCGGACAGGGGGCTGAAGCTTTCTTT.

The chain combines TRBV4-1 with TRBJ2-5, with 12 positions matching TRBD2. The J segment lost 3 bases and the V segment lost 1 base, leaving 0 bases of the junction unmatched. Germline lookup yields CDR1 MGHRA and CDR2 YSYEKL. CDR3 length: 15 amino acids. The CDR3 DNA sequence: TGCGCCAGCAGCCAAGGACTAGCGGGGGAAGAGACCCAGTACTTC. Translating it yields CASSQGLAGEETQYF.

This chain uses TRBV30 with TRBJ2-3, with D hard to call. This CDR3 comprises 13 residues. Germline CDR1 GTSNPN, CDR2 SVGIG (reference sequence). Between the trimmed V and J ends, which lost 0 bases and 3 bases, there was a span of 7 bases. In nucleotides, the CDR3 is TGTGCCTGGAGTGTGGCCTCGACAGATACGCAGTATTTT. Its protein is CAWSVASTDTQYF. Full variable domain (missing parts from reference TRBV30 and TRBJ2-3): SQTIHQWPATLVQPVGSPLSLECTVEGTSNPNLYWYRQAAGRGLQLLFYSVGIGQISSEVPQNLSASRPQDRQFILSSKKLLLSDSGFYLCAWSVASTDTQYFGPGTRLTVL.

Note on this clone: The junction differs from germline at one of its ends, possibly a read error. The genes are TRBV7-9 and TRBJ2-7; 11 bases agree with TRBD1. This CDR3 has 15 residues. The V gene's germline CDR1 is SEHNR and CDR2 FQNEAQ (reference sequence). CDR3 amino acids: CSSSLEGQGAHEQYF. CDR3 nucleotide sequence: TGTTCCAGCAGCTTAGAAGGACAGGGGGCCCACGAGCAGTACTTC.

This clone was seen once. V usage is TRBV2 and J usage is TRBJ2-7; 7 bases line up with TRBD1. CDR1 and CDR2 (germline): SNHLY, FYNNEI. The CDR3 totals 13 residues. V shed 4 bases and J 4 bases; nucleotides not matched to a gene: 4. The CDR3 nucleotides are TGTGCCAGCAGTGCCCAGACAGGGTACGAGCAGTACTTC. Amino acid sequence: CASSAQTGYEQYF.

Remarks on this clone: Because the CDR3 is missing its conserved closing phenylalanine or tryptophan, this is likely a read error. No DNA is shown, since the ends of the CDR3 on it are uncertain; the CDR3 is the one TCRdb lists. The CDR3 here is CASSAGRTTYNLPGP. The J gene is TRBJ1-5, the V gene TRBV21-1. TRBV21-1 is listed as a pseudogene. The CDR3 length is 15 residues, termini included.